The rows below give T cell receptor beta chains drawn from one sample of a study of T cells in Graves' hyperthyroidism and ophthalmopathy. One entry per CDR3 protein results from TCRdb running MiXCR on the multiplex PCR reads. The sample records approximately 640,000 distinct CDR3 sequences, 45% being singletons. Specimen: peripheral blood or thyroid tissue (not recorded which). The receptors were sampled from an adult man with Graves' disease, either hyperthyroidism or ophthalmopathy (not recorded which). The CDR3 runs from the conserved cysteine through the conserved F or W. Fields, in order: D gene, J gene, clone size, V gene, CDR3 protein, CDR3 DNA. The D gene is left open where the match is weak. Clone size is stated in some rows and not others, as once, few, many or a class when expanded.

>TRBD1|TRBJ1-1|NA|TRBV12-3/TRBV12-4
CASSQGAGEAFF
TGTGCCAGCAGCCAGGGGGCTGGTGAAGCTTTCTTT
>TRBD1|TRBJ1-3|few|TRBV25-1
CASRKAGTGTGNTIYF
TGTGCCAGCAGGAAAGCCGGGACAGGGACTGGAAACACCATATATTTT
>NA|TRBJ1-5|many|TRBV12-3/TRBV12-4
CASSLAPFSQPQHF
TGTGCCAGCAGTTTAGCGCCGTTTAGCCAGCCCCAGCATTTT
>TRBD2|TRBJ2-7|once|TRBV7-2
CASSHDPGGEQYF
TGTGCCAGCAGCCATGACCCGGGGGGCGAGCAGTACTTC
>NA|TRBJ1-5|many|TRBV6-5
CASSFSRTGDQPQHF
TGTGCCAGCAGTTTCTCGCGGACGGGGGACCAGCCCCAGCATTTT
>NA|TRBJ1-5|many|TRBV7-8
CASSLAFQGLNQPQHF
TGTGCCAGCAGCTTAGCGTTCCAGGGTTTAAATCAGCCCCAGCATTTT
>NA|TRBJ2-5|many|TRBV7-9
CASSLSRYQETQYF
TGTGCCAGCAGCTTATCCCGGTACCAAGAGACCCAGTACTTC
>TRBD2|TRBJ2-7|few|TRBV19
CASSIGSGSSYEQYF
TGTGCCAGTAGCATAGGGAGCGGGAGCTCCTACGAGCAGTACTTC
>TRBD1|TRBJ1-2|once|TRBV7-9
CASSPTSTGSDGYTF
TGTGCCAGCAGCCCCACCTCGACAGGGTCGGATGGCTACACCTTC
>NA|TRBJ1-1|NA|TRBV7-8
CASSSRGSEAFF
TGTGCCAGCAGTTCCCGCGGGTCGGAAGCTTTCTTT
>TRBD2|TRBJ2-7|NA|TRBV2
CASSAGGLAQEQYF
TGTGCCAGCAGTGCGGGAGGACTAGCTCAAGAGCAGTACTTC
>NA|TRBJ2-3|NA|TRBV2
CASQAPDTQYF
TGTGCCTCCCAGGCCCCAGATACGCAGTATTTT
>TRBD1|TRBJ2-5|NA|TRBV7-9
CASSHRDRVPETQYF
TGTGCCAGCAGCCACAGGGACAGGGTGCCTGAGACCCAGTACTTC
>TRBD1|TRBJ1-2|few|TRBV7-6
CASSLAGQGVVYGYTF
TGTGCCAGCAGCTTAGCGGGACAGGGCGTCGTCTATGGCTACACCTTC
>TRBD1|TRBJ2-6|once|TRBV29-1
CSVETGQGSSGANVLTF
TGCAGCGTTGAAACGGGACAGGGGAGCTCTGGGGCCAACGTCCTGACTTTC
>NA|TRBJ2-6|many|TRBV29-1
CSGTVAGANVLTF
TGCAGCGGTACAGTGGCTGGGGCCAACGTCCTGACTTTC
>NA|TRBJ1-2|many|TRBV9
CASSVEGRDYYGYTF
TGTGCCAGCAGCGTAGAGGGCCGGGATTACTATGGCTACACCTTC
>TRBD1|TRBJ1-2|few|TRBV6-5
CASSLQGVNYGYTF
TGTGCCAGCAGCCTACAGGGGGTAAACTATGGCTACACCTTC
>NA|TRBJ1-2|many|TRBV2
CARRGGLGGYTF
TGTGCCAGACGCGGGGGGCTGGGTGGCTACACCTTC
>NA|TRBJ2-5|few|TRBV29-1
CSLSVSPTQYF
TGCAGCTTATCGGTCTCGCCAACCCAGTACTTC
>NA|TRBJ1-2|many|TRBV7-6
CASSLGRGDGYTF
TGTGCCAGCAGCTTAGGCAGGGGTGATGGCTACACCTTC
>TRBD2|TRBJ2-7|NA|TRBV11-2
CASSLVLGTRSEQYF
TGTGCCAGCAGCTTAGTTCTCGGGACTAGGAGCGAGCAGTACTTC
>NA|TRBJ1-5|few|TRBV7-9
CASSFPGHRLNQPQHF
TGTGCCAGCAGCTTCCCGGGACACAGGCTCAATCAGCCCCAGCATTTT
>NA|TRBJ2-7|few|TRBV20-1
CSAREGTGTYEQYF
TGCAGTGCTAGAGAGGGGACGGGAACCTACGAGCAGTACTTC
>TRBD1|TRBJ2-5|NA|TRBV7-2
CASSLEGATLETQYF
TGTGCCAGCAGCTTAGAGGGGGCGACTTTGGAGACCCAGTACTTC
>TRBD1|TRBJ1-2|NA|TRBV15
CATSRSPGTGAGYTF
TGTGCCACCAGCAGATCACCCGGGACAGGGGCTGGCTACACCTTC
>NA|TRBJ1-1|NA|TRBV2
CASFGPTRLMNTEAFF
TGTGCCAGCTTCGGGCCAACTCGTCTCATGAACACTGAAGCTTTCTTT
>NA|TRBJ1-1|many|TRBV11-2
CASSSPGYTEAFF
TGTGCCAGCAGCTCCCCGGGGTACACTGAAGCTTTCTTT
>NA|TRBJ2-7|NA|TRBV19
CASSIREGPSYEQYF
TGTGCCAGTAGTATTAGAGAGGGACCCTCCTACGAGCAGTACTTC
>NA|TRBJ2-5|NA|TRBV7-9
CASSPLRGELAGETQYF
TGTGCCAGCAGCCCTCTAAGGGGAGAGCTAGCAGGCGAGACCCAGTACTTC
>TRBD2|TRBJ2-7|many|TRBV24-1
CATSDSEASGVYEQYF
TGTGCCACCAGTGATTCCGAGGCTAGCGGAGTATACGAGCAGTACTTC
>NA|TRBJ1-5|medium-sized|TRBV7-2
CASSLPPARRQPQHF
TGTGCCAGCAGCCTGCCCCCAGCCAGGCGTCAGCCCCAGCATTTT
>NA|TRBJ2-2|NA|TRBV5-1
CASSLDSMNTGELFF
TGCGCCAGCAGCTTGGACAGCATGAACACCGGGGAGCTGTTTTTT
>NA|TRBJ2-7|few|TRBV28
CASSIDGAYEQYF
TGTGCCAGCAGTATCGACGGAGCCTACGAGCAGTACTTC
>NA|TRBJ2-6|many|TRBV2
CASSYGGSGANVLTF
TGTGCCAGCAGTTACGGGGGCAGTGGGGCCAACGTCCTGACTTTC
>NA|TRBJ2-7|few|TRBV6-1
CASRSGGNYEQYF
TGTGCCAGCAGGAGTGGCGGGAACTACGAGCAGTACTTC
>TRBD1|TRBJ1-5|NA|TRBV19
CASSPDGTVSNQPQHF
TGTGCCAGTAGTCCGGACGGGACAGTTAGCAATCAGCCCCAGCATTTT
>NA|TRBJ2-5|NA|TRBV12-3/TRBV12-4
CASSLAGGTTAQYF
TGTGCCAGCAGCTTGGCCGGGGGAACTACTGCCCAGTACTTC
>NA|TRBJ2-5|NA|TRBV7-2
CASSLNRGRGTQYF
TGTGCCAGCAGCTTAAATCGGGGCCGGGGGACCCAGTACTTC
>NA|TRBJ1-2|once|TRBV7-8
CASSLNGQTDAHYGYTF
TGTGCCAGCAGCCTAAATGGACAGACCGATGCGCACTATGGCTACACCTTC
>NA|TRBJ1-1|NA|TRBV7-9
CASSLGTANTKAFF
TGTGCCAGCAGCTTGGGGACGGCGAACACTAAAGCTTTCTTT
>NA|TRBJ1-2|NA|TRBV12-3/TRBV12-4
CASSFRPKNYGYTF
TGTGCCAGCAGTTTTCGGCCGAAGAACTATGGCTACACCTTC
>TRBD1|TRBJ1-4|NA|TRBV9
CASNPIGTGDEKLFF
TGTGCCAGCAATCCAATCGGGACAGGGGATGAAAAACTGTTTTTT
>TRBD1|TRBJ1-6|once|TRBV12-3/TRBV12-4
CASSSPQGAQPLHF
TGTGCCAGCAGTTCGCCACAGGGGGCTCAGCCCCTCCACTTT
>TRBD1|TRBJ1-2|many|TRBV2
CASLDRGSYTF
TGTGCCAGCTTGGACAGGGGGAGCTACACCTTC
>NA|TRBJ2-5|many|TRBV20-1
CSASWAIQETQYF
TGCAGTGCTAGTTGGGCTATCCAAGAGACCCAGTACTTC
>NA|TRBJ2-5|NA|TRBV29-1
CSVAGRRETQYF
TGCAGCGTTGCGGGCCGGCGGGAGACCCAGTACTTC
>NA|TRBJ1-3|many|TRBV24-1
CATSDPDGHGNTIYF
TGTGCCACCAGTGACCCGGACGGACATGGAAACACCATATATTTT